The 18 T cell receptor beta chains below were found in one sample sequenced in a study of human thymus T cells. This table comes from immunoSEQ multiplex PCR, and its TCRdb copy is limited to in-frame clones, with some not included. The sample shows approximately 46,000 clones, approximately 95% of them seen only once. The sample taken for sequencing was blood. These receptors originate from a girl in the first two years of life with a congenital heart defect but otherwise immunologically healthy.

The V and J genes are TRBV18 and TRBJ2-2, with 9 positions matching TRBD2. The CDR3 loop spans 18 amino acids. Germline assignment: CDR1 KGHSH and CDR2 LQKENI. Losses at the gene ends were 1 base for V and 5 bases for J; bases not matched to a gene: 11. The CDR3 loop reads CASSPRTGQSGRTGELFF. CDR3 nucleotides: TGTGCCAGCTCACCACGTACAGGGCAAAGCGGGAGGACCGGGGAGCTGTTTTTT.

The chain combines TRBV11-2 with TRBJ1-5; D unclear. Germline-derived CDR1 and CDR2 are SGHAT and FQNNGV. Trimming cost V 0 bases and J 0 bases, with 0 bases left between them. There are 13 residues in the CDR3. The CDR3 region has the DNA TGTGCCAGCAGCTTAGATAGCAATCAGCCCCAGCATTTT. Protein sequence: CASSLDSNQPQHF. Variable domain in full (rest from reference TRBV11-2 and TRBJ1-5): EAGVAQSPRYKIIEKRQSVAFWCNPISGHATLYWYQQILGQGPKLLIQFQNNGVVDDSQLPKDRFSAERLKGVDSTLKIQPAKLEDSAVYLCASSLDSNQPQHFGDGTRLSIL.

This clone was detected only a few times. The chain combines TRBV21-1 with TRBJ1-2. TRBV21-1 is a pseudogene. The CDR3 consists of 13 residues. The DNA for the CDR3 is TGTGCCAGCAGCGGGGGGACAAACTATGGCTACACCTTC. Its protein is CASSGGTNYGYTF.

The V and J genes are TRBV6-5 and TRBJ2-7; D ambiguous. Trimming pared 4 bases from V and 5 bases from J, leaving 12 bases between. Germline V gene sequence: CDR1 MNHEY, CDR2 SVGAGI. The CDR3 consists of 13 residues. CDR3 region: CASSSHPRDEQYF. The CDR3 DNA sequence: TGTGCCAGCAGTTCACACCCTAGGGACGAGCAGTACTTC.

The chain carries TRBV7-9 and TRBJ2-4, with TRBD2 matching over 9 bases. CDR1 is SEHNR, CDR2 FQNEAQ, per germline (reference sequence). With V trimmed by 3 bases and J by 2 bases, 5 bases remained unmatched. The CDR3 loop spans 16 amino acids. The CDR3, as DNA: TGTGCCAGCAGCTTCGCGACTAGCGGTTCCAAAAACATTCAGTACTTC. This translates into CASSFATSGSKNIQYF.

In the case of this clone: Other DNA sequences in the same sample also yield this CDR3. The gene calls are TRBV20-1 and TRBJ1-1; D remains ambiguous. The germline V and J ends were trimmed by 5 bases and 1 base, with 5 bases remaining between them. This CDR3 spans 11 amino acids. Germline V lookup: CDR1 DFQATT, CDR2 SNEGSKA (reference sequence). The CDR3 bases are TGCAGTGCTCGCCAGAACACTGAAGCTTTCTTT. Residues: CSARQNTEAFF.

The chain employs TRBV18 and TRBJ2-7; 7 bases map to TRBD1. V shed 6 bases and J 3 bases; nucleotides not matched to a gene: 8. There are 14 residues in the CDR3. Germline values: CDR1 KGHSH, CDR2 LQKENI. CDR3: CASSTGDGYYEQYF. In DNA, the CDR3 is TGTGCCAGCTCCACAGGGGACGGCTACTACGAGCAGTACTTC.

The chain combines TRBV5-5 with TRBJ1-2; D gene ambiguous. CDR1 and CDR2 from the germline V gene are SGHKS and YYEKEE (reference sequence). This CDR3 region has 14 residues. The V and J ends lost 0 bases and 7 bases respectively, with 13 bases between them. The CDR3, as DNA: TGTGCCAGCAGCTTGGCGGACCCTGTCACTGGCTACACCTTC. It is translated as CASSLADPVTGYTF.

The chain recombines TRBV7-9 with TRBJ2-3; the match to TRBD2 covers 7 bases. Per germline, CDR1 SEHNR and CDR2 FQNEAQ (reference sequence). The CDR3 consists of 15 residues. The V gene end was trimmed by 1 base and the J gene end by 3 bases; junction bases not matched to a gene: 4. DNA for the CDR3: TGTGCCAGCAGCTTAGAGCTGCGGGGGACAGATACGCAGTATTTT. Translating gives CASSLELRGTDTQYF.

CDR3 residues: CASSQFFGDTSYEQYF. The CDR3 nucleotides read TGTGCCAGCAGCCAATTTTTTGGTGACACCTCCTACGAGCAGTACTTC. V usage is TRBV16 and J usage is TRBJ2-7; D ambiguous. Germline assignment: CDR1 KGHSY and CDR2 FQNENV. Between the trimmed V and J ends, which lost 1 base and 0 bases, there was a span of 13 bases. This CDR3 is built from 16 residues.

This clone was detected only a few times. This sequence joins TRBV6-1 and TRBJ1-1, with TRBD1 as a possible D gene (5 bases). CDR1 is MNHNS and CDR2 is SASEGT in the germline V gene. The length of the CDR3 is 12 residues. V shed 4 bases and J shed 5 bases, with 8 bases lying between them. The CDR3 nucleotides read TGTGCCAGCAGTGTGGGGGAGACTGAAGCTTTCTTT. Encoded protein: CASSVGETEAFF.

This chain connects TRBV19 to TRBJ1-5; a weak D match, TRBD1 (6 bases). Between the trimmed V and J ends, which lost 7 bases and 0 bases, there was a span of 13 bases. CDR3 length equals 15 residues. Germline V gene sequence: CDR1 LNHDA, CDR2 SQIVND (reference sequence). This CDR3 reads CASKTGVISNQPQHF. The CDR3 bases are TGTGCCAGTAAGACAGGCGTAATTAGCAATCAGCCCCAGCATTTT.

This rearrangement joins TRBV2 to TRBJ2-1; 8 positions match TRBD1. CDR1 is SNHLY and CDR2 is FYNNEI in the germline V gene. This CDR3 has 14 residues. Germline trimming cut 6 bases from V and 4 bases from J; bases unmatched to any gene: 5. The CDR3 bases are TGTGCCAGCAGACCCAGGGGGCCATACAATGAGCAGTTCTTC. This codes for CASRPRGPYNEQFF.

This sequence joins TRBV11-2 and TRBJ1-4, with D unresolved. Germline loops: CDR1 SGHAT, CDR2 FQNNGV. This CDR3 spans 14 amino acids. The germline V and J ends were trimmed by 6 bases and 0 bases, with 8 bases remaining between them. CDR3 protein: CASRLQSTNEKLFF. The DNA for the CDR3 is TGTGCCAGCAGATTACAGTCAACTAATGAAAAACTGTTTTTT.

The chain has TRBV19 and TRBJ1-5; 7 bases match TRBD1. The CDR3 runs 14 residues. The trim removed 2 bases at V and 7 bases at J, leaving 5 bases unmatched. Germline CDR1 is LNHDA and CDR2 is SQIVND (reference sequence). The CDR3 is CASSIRTGMQPQHF. The CDR3 DNA reads as TGTGCCAGTAGTATACGGACAGGAATGCAGCCCCAGCATTTT. Full variable domain (missing parts from reference TRBV19 and TRBJ1-5): DGGITQSPKYLFRKEGQNVTLSCEQNLNHDAMYWYRQDPGQGLRLIYYSQIVNDFQKGDIAEGYSVSREKKESFPLTVTSAQKNPTAFYLCASSIRTGMQPQHFGDGTRLSIL.

The rearrangement uses TRBV19 and TRBJ2-1; tentatively, D is TRBD1 (6 bases). Trimming stripped 6 bases from V and 9 bases from J, with 15 bases between. CDR1 is LNHDA, CDR2 SQIVND, per germline (reference sequence). The CDR3 covers 13 residues. This CDR3 reads CASRGRGGGEQFF. CDR3 nucleotide sequence: TGTGCCAGTAGAGGACGTGGGGGCGGTGAGCAGTTCTTC.

The chain joins TRBV20-1 to TRBJ2-5; D unresolved. With 0 bases removed from V and 9 bases from J, the gap between germline ends came to 5 bases. Germline V lookup: CDR1 DFQATT, CDR2 SNEGSKA (reference sequence). There are 10 residues in the CDR3. The CDR3 sequence: CSARDVSQYF. In DNA form, the CDR3 reads TGCAGTGCTAGAGACGTGTCCCAGTACTTC.

The chain carries TRBV6-5 and TRBJ1-3; no clear D gene. Germline CDR1 is MNHEY and CDR2 is SVGAGI. The CDR3 is 13 amino acids. V shed 10 bases and J shed 1 base, with 11 bases lying between them. The CDR3 spells CATARTSGNTIYF. The CDR3 nucleotides read TGTGCCACCGCGAGGACTTCTGGAAACACCATATATTTT.